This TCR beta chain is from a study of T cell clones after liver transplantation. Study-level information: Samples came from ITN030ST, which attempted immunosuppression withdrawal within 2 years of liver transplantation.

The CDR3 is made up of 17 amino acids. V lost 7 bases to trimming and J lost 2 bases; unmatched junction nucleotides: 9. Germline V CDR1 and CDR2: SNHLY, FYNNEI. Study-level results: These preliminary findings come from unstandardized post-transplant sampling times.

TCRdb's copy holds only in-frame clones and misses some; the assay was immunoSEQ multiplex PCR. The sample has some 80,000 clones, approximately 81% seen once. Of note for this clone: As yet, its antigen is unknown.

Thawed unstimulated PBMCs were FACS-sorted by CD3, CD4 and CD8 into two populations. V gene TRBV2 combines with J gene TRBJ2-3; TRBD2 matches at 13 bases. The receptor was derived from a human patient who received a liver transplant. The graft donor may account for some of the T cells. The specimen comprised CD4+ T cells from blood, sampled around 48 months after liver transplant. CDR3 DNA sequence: TGTGCCAGCACCTGGCCAGGACTAGCGGGGGACACAGATACGCAGTATTTT. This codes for CASTWPGLAGDTDTQYF.